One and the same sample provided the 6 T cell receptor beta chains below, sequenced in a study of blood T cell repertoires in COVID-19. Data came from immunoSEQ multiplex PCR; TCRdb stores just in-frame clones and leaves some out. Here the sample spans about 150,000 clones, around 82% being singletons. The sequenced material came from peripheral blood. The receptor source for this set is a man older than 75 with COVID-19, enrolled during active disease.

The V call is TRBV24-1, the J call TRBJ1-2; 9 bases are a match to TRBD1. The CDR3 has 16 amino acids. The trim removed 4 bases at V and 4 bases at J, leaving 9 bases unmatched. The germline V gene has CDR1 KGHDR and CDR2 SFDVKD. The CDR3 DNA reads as TGTGCCACCAGTGACATTCGACAGGGGGGGACCTATGGCTACACCTTC. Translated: CATSDIRQGGTYGYTF.

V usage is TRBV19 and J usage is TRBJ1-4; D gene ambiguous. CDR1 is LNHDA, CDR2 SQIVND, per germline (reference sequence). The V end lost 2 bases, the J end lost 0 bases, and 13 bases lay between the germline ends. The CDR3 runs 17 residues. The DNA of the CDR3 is TGTGCCAGTAGTATAACAAGCGGTGCGGCAACTAATGAAAAACTGTTTTTT. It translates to CASSITSGAATNEKLFF.

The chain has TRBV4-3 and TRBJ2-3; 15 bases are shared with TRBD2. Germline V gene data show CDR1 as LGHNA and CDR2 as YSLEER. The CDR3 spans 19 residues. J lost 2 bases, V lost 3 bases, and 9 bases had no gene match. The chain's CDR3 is CASSQTWTSGGGPTDTQYF. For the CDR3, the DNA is TGCGCCAGCAGCCAGACCTGGACTAGCGGGGGGGGACCCACAGATACGCAGTATTTT.

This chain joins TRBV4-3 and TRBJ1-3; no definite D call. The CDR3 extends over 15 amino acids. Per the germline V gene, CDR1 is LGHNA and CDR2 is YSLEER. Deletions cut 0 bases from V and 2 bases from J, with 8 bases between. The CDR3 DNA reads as TGCGCCAGCAGCCAAGATCAGACTGCTGGAAACACCATATATTTT. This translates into CASSQDQTAGNTIYF.

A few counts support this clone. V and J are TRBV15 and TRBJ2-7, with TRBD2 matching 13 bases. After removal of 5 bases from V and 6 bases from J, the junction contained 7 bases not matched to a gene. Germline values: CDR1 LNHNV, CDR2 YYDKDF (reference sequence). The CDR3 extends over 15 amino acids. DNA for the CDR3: TGTGCCACCAGCCCCTCCACTAGCGGGGGGGGCGAGCAGTACTTC. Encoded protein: CATSPSTSGGGEQYF.

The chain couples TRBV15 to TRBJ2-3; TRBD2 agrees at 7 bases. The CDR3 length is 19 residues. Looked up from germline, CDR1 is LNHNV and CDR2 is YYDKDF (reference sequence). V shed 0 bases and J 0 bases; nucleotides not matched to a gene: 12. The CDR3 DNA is TGTGCCACCAGCAGAGACCCCGCCCTCTGGCGGGGGAGCACAGATACGCAGTATTTT. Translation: CATSRDPALWRGSTDTQYF.